The rows below give T cell receptor beta chains drawn from one sample of a study of T-cell reconstitution after alpha-beta-depleted transplantation in children. TCRdb re-called the PCR reads with MiXCR, one entry per CDR3 protein. The repertoire holds 600,000 to 700,000 distinct CDR3 sequences, with approximately 16% as singletons. Here the sequenced sample was PBMCs from the stem cell graft donor, taken from the stem cell graft. The receptors were gathered from a human donor who donated a stem cell graft to a child with acute myeloid leukemia. Each CDR3 is given with its conserved first and last residue. D genes are given only for firm matches. A row's size may be missing; if present it is once, few, many or a size class.

D: TRBD1; J: TRBJ1-2; size: many; V: TRBV12-3/TRBV12-4; CDR3: CASSSTGQTYGYTF; DNA: TGTGCCAGCAGTTCGACGGGACAGACCTATGGCTACACCTTC
D: -; J: TRBJ1-5; size: few; V: TRBV5-1; CDR3: CASSLLGDGNQPQHF; DNA: TGCGCCAGCAGCTTGTTAGGGGACGGCAATCAGCCCCAGCATTTT
D: TRBD1; J: TRBJ2-7; size: many; V: TRBV20-1; CDR3: CSARGDRGLAYEQYF; DNA: TGCAGTGCTAGAGGGGACAGGGGTCTCGCGTACGAGCAGTACTTC
D: -; J: TRBJ1-1; size: few; V: TRBV24-1; CDR3: CATSDLGGVEAFF; DNA: TGTGCCACCAGTGATTTGGGAGGGGTCGAAGCTTTCTTT
D: -; J: TRBJ2-7; size: -; V: TRBV20-1; CDR3: CSARDGEDWASSYEQYF; DNA: TGCAGTGCTAGAGATGGCGAGGACTGGGCAAGCTCCTACGAGCAGTACTTC
D: -; J: TRBJ2-5; size: -; V: TRBV7-9; CDR3: CASSLGGASETQYF; DNA: TGTGCCAGCAGCTTAGGGGGCGCCTCGGAGACCCAGTACTTC
D: -; J: TRBJ2-7; size: -; V: TRBV12-3/TRBV12-4; CDR3: CASSEQGAGYEQYF; DNA: TGTGCCAGCAGCGAACAGGGTGCGGGGTACGAGCAGTACTTC
D: -; J: TRBJ2-5; size: many; V: TRBV6-1; CDR3: CASRQQLQETQYF; DNA: TGTGCCAGCAGGCAACAGCTCCAAGAGACCCAGTACTTC
D: TRBD1; J: TRBJ2-1; size: many; V: TRBV27; CDR3: CASSKTGTGVGNEQFF; DNA: TGTGCCAGCAGTAAAACCGGGACAGGGGTTGGAAATGAGCAGTTCTTC
D: -; J: TRBJ2-2; size: -; V: TRBV20-1; CDR3: CSARPDRQNTGELFF; DNA: TGCAGTGCTAGACCCGACAGACAGAACACCGGGGAGCTGTTTTTT
D: -; J: TRBJ1-4; size: -; V: TRBV20-1; CDR3: CSAGRVATNEKLFF; DNA: TGCAGTGCTGGACGAGTTGCAACTAATGAAAAACTGTTTTTT
D: -; J: TRBJ1-2; size: few; V: TRBV12-3/TRBV12-4; CDR3: CASINGGARGYTF; DNA: TGTGCCAGCATCAACGGAGGGGCCCGTGGCTACACCTTC
D: -; J: TRBJ1-1; size: -; V: TRBV6-2/TRBV6-3; CDR3: CASSYSRNGEPEAFF; DNA: TGTGCCAGCAGTTACTCAAGGAATGGGGAGCCTGAAGCTTTCTTT
D: -; J: TRBJ1-1; size: -; V: TRBV5-1; CDR3: CASSLESLRTLMNTEAFF; DNA: TGCGCCAGCAGCTTAGAATCCCTGAGGACGCTGATGAACACTGAAGCTTTCTTT
D: -; J: TRBJ2-6; size: many; V: TRBV29-1; CDR3: CSVDGQQANVLTF; DNA: TGCAGCGTAGACGGGCAACAGGCCAACGTCCTGACTTTC
D: TRBD2; J: TRBJ2-4; size: -; V: TRBV20-1; CDR3: CSAIPSAGGRDIQYF; DNA: TGCAGTGCTATACCCTCAGCGGGGGGACGGGACATTCAGTACTTC
D: TRBD1; J: TRBJ2-1; size: -; V: TRBV20-1; CDR3: CSADPRGQLTEQFF; DNA: TGCAGTGCTGACCCGAGGGGACAGCTAACTGAGCAGTTCTTC
D: -; J: TRBJ2-2; size: few; V: TRBV12-3/TRBV12-4; CDR3: CASSLSGGENTGELFF; DNA: TGTGCCAGCAGTTTAAGTGGGGGAGAGAACACCGGGGAGCTGTTTTTT
D: -; J: TRBJ2-1; size: -; V: TRBV7-9; CDR3: CASSLEAGQFF; DNA: TGTGCCAGCAGCTTAGAAGCAGGGCAGTTCTTC
D: -; J: TRBJ2-1; size: many; V: TRBV20-1; CDR3: CSARPLGGWAYNEQFF; DNA: TGCAGTGCTAGACCCCTTGGCGGGTGGGCTTACAATGAGCAGTTCTTC
D: TRBD1; J: TRBJ1-5; size: few; V: TRBV18; CDR3: CASSPPDRARDQPQHF; DNA: TGTGCCAGCTCACCACCCGACAGGGCGAGGGATCAGCCCCAGCATTTT
D: TRBD2; J: TRBJ2-1; size: -; V: TRBV7-2; CDR3: CASSLTRAGGLSNEQFF; DNA: TGTGCCAGCAGCTTAACTCGAGCGGGGGGATTATCAAATGAGCAGTTCTTC
D: -; J: TRBJ2-5; size: many; V: TRBV12-3/TRBV12-4; CDR3: CASTLIGGETQYF; DNA: TGTGCCAGCACCTTGATTGGGGGTGAGACCCAGTACTTC
D: TRBD2; J: TRBJ2-5; size: few; V: TRBV11-2; CDR3: CASSLEPLLALQETQYF; DNA: TGTGCCAGCAGCTTAGAACCCCTACTAGCGCTCCAAGAGACCCAGTACTTC
D: -; J: TRBJ2-1; size: -; V: TRBV7-9; CDR3: CASSSMGQGLSYNEQFF; DNA: TGTGCCAGCAGCTCCATGGGGCAGGGGCTTTCCTACAATGAGCAGTTCTTC
D: -; J: TRBJ1-1; size: -; V: TRBV7-9; CDR3: CASVGVNTEAFF; DNA: TGTGCCAGCGTAGGGGTGAACACTGAAGCTTTCTTT
D: -; J: TRBJ1-2; size: many; V: TRBV20-1; CDR3: CSARDGRGNYGYTF; DNA: TGCAGTGCTAGGGACGGACGCGGGAACTATGGCTACACCTTC
D: -; J: TRBJ2-7; size: -; V: TRBV24-1; CDR3: CATSDQGTPLFF; DNA: TGTGCCACCAGTGACCAGGGAACCCCGTTGTTCTTC
D: -; J: TRBJ2-7; size: many; V: TRBV20-1; CDR3: CSADQGTYEQYF; DNA: TGCAGTGCTGATCAGGGTACCTACGAGCAGTACTTC
D: -; J: TRBJ2-7; size: many; V: TRBV6-2/TRBV6-3; CDR3: CASSYSSRGSYEQYF; DNA: TGTGCCAGCAGTTACTCGTCCAGGGGCTCCTACGAGCAGTACTTC
D: -; J: TRBJ1-1; size: many; V: TRBV20-1; CDR3: CSAPGRGQNTEAFF; DNA: TGCAGTGCCCCTGGCCGGGGCCAGAACACTGAAGCTTTCTTT
D: TRBD1; J: TRBJ2-1; size: -; V: TRBV12-3/TRBV12-4; CDR3: CASTNRGSSYNEQFF; DNA: TGTGCCAGCACCAACAGGGGGAGCTCCTACAATGAGCAGTTCTTC
D: -; J: TRBJ1-1; size: many; V: TRBV20-1; CDR3: CSASGLRNTEAFF; DNA: TGCAGTGCTAGTGGACTAAGGAACACTGAAGCTTTCTTT
D: -; J: TRBJ1-2; size: -; V: TRBV21-1; CDR3: CASSNSGQSYGYTF; DNA: TGTGCCAGCAGCAACTCGGGACAGAGCTATGGCTACACCTTC
D: -; J: TRBJ1-1; size: -; V: TRBV7-9; CDR3: CASSLIVGAGDTEAFF; DNA: TGTGCCAGCAGCTTAATCGTGGGGGCCGGGGACACTGAAGCTTTCTTT
D: TRBD2; J: TRBJ2-1; size: few; V: TRBV5-5; CDR3: CASSLELAGTYNEQFF; DNA: TGTGCCAGCAGCTTGGAACTAGCGGGGACCTACAATGAGCAGTTCTTC
D: -; J: TRBJ1-1; size: -; V: TRBV6-5; CDR3: CASSSDSLGTEAFF; DNA: TGTGCCAGCAGTTCCGACAGTTTGGGGACTGAAGCTTTCTTT
D: -; J: TRBJ1-1; size: few; V: TRBV6-5; CDR3: CASSSQGFKTEAFF; DNA: TGTGCCAGCAGTTCACAGGGTTTCAAGACTGAAGCTTTCTTT
D: TRBD2; J: TRBJ2-7; size: few; V: TRBV15; CDR3: CATSPTSGVSYEQYF; DNA: TGTGCCACCAGCCCGACTAGCGGGGTTTCCTACGAGCAGTACTTC
D: -; J: TRBJ1-2; size: many; V: TRBV4-3; CDR3: CASSQEPRPTYGYTF; DNA: TGCGCCAGCAGCCAAGAGCCCAGGCCAACCTATGGCTACACCTTC